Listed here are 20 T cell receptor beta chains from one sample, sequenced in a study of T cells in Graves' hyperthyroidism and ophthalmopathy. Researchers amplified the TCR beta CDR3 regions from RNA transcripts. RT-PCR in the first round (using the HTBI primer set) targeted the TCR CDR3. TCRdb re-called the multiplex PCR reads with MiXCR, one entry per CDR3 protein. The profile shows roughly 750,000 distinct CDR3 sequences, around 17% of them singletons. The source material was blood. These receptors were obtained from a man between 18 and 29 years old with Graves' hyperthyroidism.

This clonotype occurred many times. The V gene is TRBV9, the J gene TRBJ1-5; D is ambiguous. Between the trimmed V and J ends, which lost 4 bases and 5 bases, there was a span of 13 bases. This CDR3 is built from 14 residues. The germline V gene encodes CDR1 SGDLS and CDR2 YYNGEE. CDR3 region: CASSPTGVDQPQHF. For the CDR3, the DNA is TGTGCCAGCAGCCCTACCGGGGTGGATCAGCCCCAGCATTTT.

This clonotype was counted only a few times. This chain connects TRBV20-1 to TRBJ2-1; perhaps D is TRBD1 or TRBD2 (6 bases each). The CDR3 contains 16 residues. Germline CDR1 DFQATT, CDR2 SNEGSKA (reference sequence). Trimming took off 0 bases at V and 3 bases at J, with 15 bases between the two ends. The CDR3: CSARDRERGVYNEQFF. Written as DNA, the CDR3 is TGCAGTGCTAGAGATCGGGAAAGGGGGGTCTACAATGAGCAGTTCTTC.

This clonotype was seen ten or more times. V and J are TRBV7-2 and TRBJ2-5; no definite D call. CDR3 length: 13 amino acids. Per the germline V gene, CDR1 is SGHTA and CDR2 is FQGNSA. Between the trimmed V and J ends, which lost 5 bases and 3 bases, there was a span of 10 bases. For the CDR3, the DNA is TGTGCCAGCAGCCCCCCTAGAAAAGAGACCCAGTACTTC. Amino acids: CASSPPRKETQYF.

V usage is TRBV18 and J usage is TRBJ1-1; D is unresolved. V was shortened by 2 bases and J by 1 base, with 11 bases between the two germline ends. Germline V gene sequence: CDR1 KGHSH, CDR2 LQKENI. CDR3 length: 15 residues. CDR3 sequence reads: CASSPGMTSNTEAFF. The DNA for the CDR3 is TGTGCCAGCTCACCAGGGATGACCTCGAACACTGAAGCTTTCTTT.

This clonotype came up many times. CDR3 sequence reads: CASSLGTGGEGTQYF. In DNA, the CDR3 is TGTGCCAGCAGTTTAGGGACAGGGGGCGAGGGTACGCAGTATTTT. The chain uses TRBV28 and TRBJ2-3; the match to TRBD1 covers 12 bases. The CDR3 sequence is 15 residues long. With V trimmed by 2 bases and J by 8 bases, 5 bases remained unmatched. Germline V gene sequence: CDR1 MDHEN, CDR2 SYDVKM.

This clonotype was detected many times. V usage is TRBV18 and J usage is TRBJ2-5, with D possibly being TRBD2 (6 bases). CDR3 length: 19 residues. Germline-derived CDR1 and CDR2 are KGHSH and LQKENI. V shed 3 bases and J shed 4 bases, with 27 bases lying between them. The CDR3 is CASSPTAGIAGTGGETQYF. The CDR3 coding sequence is TGTGCCAGCTCACCGACGGCGGGGATTGCGGGCACGGGCGGAGAGACCCAGTACTTC.

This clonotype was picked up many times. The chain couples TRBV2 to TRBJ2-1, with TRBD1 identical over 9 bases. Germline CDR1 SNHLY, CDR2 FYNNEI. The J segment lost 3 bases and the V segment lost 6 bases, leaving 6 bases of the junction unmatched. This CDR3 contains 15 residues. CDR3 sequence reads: CASSPTGGDYNEQFF. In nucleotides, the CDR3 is TGTGCCAGCAGCCCAACAGGGGGCGACTACAATGAGCAGTTCTTC.

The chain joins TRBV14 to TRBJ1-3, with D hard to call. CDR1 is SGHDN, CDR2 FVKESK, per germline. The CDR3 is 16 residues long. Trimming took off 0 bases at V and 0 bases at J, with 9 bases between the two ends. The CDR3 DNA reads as TGTGCCAGCAGCCAAGATCCCCGTTTCTCTGGAAACACCATATATTTT. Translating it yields CASSQDPRFSGNTIYF.

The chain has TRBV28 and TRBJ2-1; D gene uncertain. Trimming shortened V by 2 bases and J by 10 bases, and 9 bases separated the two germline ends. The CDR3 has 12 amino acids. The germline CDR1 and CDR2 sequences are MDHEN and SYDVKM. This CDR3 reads CASSLPRREQFF. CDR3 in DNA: TGTGCCAGCAGTTTACCCCGCAGGGAGCAGTTCTTC. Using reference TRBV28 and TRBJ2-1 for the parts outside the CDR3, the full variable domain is DVKVTQSSRYLVKRTGEKVFLECVQDMDHENMFWYRQDPGLGLRLIYFSYDVKMKEKGDIPEGYSVSREKKERFSLILESASTNQTSMYLCASSLPRREQFFGPGTRLTVL.

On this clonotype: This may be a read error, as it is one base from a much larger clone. In nucleotides, the CDR3 is TGTGCCAGCAGTGCCCCGGGACTCCGAGGGGTTGGCACCTTC. Encoded protein: CASSAPGLRGVGTF. This rearrangement joins TRBV28 to TRBJ1-2; a possible D gene is TRBD1 (5 bases). Per germline, CDR1 MDHEN and CDR2 SYDVKM. CDR3 length: 14 amino acids. Trimming took 5 bases from V and 13 from J, leaving 23 bases between them.

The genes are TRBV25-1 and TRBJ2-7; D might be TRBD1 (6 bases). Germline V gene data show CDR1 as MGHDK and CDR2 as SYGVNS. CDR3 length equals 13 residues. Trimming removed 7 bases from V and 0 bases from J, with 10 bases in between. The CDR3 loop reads CASNQGSSYEQYF. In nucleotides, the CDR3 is TGTGCCAGCAATCAGGGGTCCTCCTACGAGCAGTACTTC.

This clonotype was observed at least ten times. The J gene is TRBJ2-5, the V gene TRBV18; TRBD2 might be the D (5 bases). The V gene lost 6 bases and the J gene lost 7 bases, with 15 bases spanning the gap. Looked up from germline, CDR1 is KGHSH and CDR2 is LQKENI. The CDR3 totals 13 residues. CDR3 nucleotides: TGTGCCAGCTCCCGAAGCGGCATAGGGACCCAGTACTTC. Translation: CASSRSGIGTQYF.

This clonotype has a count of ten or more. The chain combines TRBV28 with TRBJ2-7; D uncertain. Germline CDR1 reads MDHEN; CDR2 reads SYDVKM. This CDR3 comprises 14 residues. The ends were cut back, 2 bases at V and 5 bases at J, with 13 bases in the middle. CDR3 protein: CASSLKGGSDEQYF. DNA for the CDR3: TGTGCCAGCAGTTTAAAGGGCGGAAGCGACGAGCAGTACTTC.

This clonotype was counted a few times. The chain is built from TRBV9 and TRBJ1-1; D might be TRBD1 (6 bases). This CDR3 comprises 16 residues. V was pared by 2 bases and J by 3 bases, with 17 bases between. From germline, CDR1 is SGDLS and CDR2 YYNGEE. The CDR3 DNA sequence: TGTGCCAGCAGCGTCAGACCGGACAGCCACCACACTGAAGCTTTCTTT. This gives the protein CASSVRPDSHHTEAFF.

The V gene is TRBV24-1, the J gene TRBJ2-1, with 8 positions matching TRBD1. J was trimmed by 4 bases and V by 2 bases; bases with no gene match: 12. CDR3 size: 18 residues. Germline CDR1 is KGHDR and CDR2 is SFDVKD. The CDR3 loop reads CATSDSYLRGRRYNEQFF. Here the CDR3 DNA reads TGTGCCACCAGTGATTCCTACCTCAGGGGGCGCAGGTACAATGAGCAGTTCTTC.

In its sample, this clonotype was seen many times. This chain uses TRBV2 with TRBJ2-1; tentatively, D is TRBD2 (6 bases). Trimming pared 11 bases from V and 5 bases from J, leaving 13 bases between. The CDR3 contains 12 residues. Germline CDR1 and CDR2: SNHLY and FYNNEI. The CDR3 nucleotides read TGTGCCGGAGGGACGGATGACAATGAGCAGTTCTTC. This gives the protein CAGGTDDNEQFF.

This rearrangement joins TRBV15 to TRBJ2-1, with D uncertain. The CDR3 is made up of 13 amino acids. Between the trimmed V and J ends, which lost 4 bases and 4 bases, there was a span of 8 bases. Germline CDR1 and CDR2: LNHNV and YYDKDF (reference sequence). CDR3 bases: TGTGCCACCAGCACCAACCCTTACAATGAGCAGTTCTTC. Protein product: CATSTNPYNEQFF.

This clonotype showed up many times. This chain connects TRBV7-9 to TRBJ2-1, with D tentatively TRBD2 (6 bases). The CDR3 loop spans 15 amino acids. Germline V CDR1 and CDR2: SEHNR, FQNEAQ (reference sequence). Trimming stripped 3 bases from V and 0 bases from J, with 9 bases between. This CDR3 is CASSLVGGSYNEQFF. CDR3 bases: TGTGCCAGCAGCTTGGTCGGGGGCTCCTACAATGAGCAGTTCTTC.

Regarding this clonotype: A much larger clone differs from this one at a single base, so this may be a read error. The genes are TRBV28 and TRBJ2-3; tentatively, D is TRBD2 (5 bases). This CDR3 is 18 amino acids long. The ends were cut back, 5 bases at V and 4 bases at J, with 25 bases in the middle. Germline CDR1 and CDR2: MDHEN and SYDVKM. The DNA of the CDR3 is TGTGCCAGCAGTCTCTCCTACTGGCTAGCCTCTAGCTCAGATACGCAGTATTTT. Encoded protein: CASSLSYWLASSSDTQYF.

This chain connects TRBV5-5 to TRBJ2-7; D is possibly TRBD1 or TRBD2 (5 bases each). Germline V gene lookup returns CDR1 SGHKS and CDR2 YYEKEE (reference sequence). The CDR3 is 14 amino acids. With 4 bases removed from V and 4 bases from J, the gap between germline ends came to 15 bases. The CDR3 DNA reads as TGTGCCAGCAGCCCCCCAGGGTGGGAGTACGAGCAGTACTTC. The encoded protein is CASSPPGWEYEQYF. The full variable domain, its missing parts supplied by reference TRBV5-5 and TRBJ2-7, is DAGVTQSPTHLIKTRGQQVTLRCSPISGHKSVSWYQQVLGQGPQFIFQYYEKEERGRGNFPDRFSARQFPNYSSELNVNALLLGDSALYLCASSPPGWEYEQYFGPGTRLTVT.